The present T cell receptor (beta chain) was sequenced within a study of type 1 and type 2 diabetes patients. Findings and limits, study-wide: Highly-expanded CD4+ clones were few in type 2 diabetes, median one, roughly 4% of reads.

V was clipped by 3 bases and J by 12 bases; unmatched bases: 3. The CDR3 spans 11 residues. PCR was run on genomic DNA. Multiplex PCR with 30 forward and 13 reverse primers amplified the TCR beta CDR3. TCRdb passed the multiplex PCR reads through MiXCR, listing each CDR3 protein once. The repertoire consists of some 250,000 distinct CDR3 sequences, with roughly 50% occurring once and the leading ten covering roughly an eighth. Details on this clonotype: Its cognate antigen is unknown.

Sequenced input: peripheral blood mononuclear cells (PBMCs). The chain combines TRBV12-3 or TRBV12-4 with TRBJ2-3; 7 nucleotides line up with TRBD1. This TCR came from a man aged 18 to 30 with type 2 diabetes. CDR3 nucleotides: TGTGCCAGCAGTTTTGGGACAGTTCAGTATTTT. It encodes CASSFGTVQYF.